This T cell receptor beta chain derives from a study of regulatory T cells in long-lasting Graves disease. Time point noted: persistent/refractory GD, antithyroid drugs over 5 years with positive TRAb. PBMC RNA served as the TCR library source. Criteria from the American Thyroid Association guidelines were applied to diagnose Graves' disease. Staff drew approximately 9.3 milliliters of peripheral blood into EDTA tubes. To make TCR beta libraries, researchers used iRepertoire HTBI primers and Arm-PCR of CDR3 regions. How the authors handled the data: Identified across the samples were fewer than 70 TRBV segments and 13 to 15 TRBJ segments. TCRdb called the multiplex PCR reads again in MiXCR, with one record for every CDR3 protein. The V and J calls were determined by TCRdb, not by the authors. The profile shows about 420,000 distinct CDR3 sequences, roughly a quarter of them singletons. The ends were cut back, 5 bases at V and 8 bases at J, with 19 bases in the middle. The CDR3 sequence is 15 residues long. CDR1 and CDR2 from the germline V gene are SGHTA and FQGNSA.

Study-level results: There was favoring of TRBV28, TRBJ1-2 and TRBJ2-5 in persistent disease.

This clonotype has a count of ten or more. Its antigen is unknown. The sequence came from a female donor with Graves disease. The sequencing here drew on peripheral blood mononuclear cells (PBMCs), taken when the disease was refractory, from a patient treated with antithyroid drugs. V is TRBV7-2 and J is TRBJ2-4, with D possibly being TRBD2 (5 bases). This CDR3 reads CASSQQIRGLDIQYF. The CDR3 DNA follows: TGTGCCAGCAGCCAACAGATTCGGGGTTTGGACATTCAGTACTTC.